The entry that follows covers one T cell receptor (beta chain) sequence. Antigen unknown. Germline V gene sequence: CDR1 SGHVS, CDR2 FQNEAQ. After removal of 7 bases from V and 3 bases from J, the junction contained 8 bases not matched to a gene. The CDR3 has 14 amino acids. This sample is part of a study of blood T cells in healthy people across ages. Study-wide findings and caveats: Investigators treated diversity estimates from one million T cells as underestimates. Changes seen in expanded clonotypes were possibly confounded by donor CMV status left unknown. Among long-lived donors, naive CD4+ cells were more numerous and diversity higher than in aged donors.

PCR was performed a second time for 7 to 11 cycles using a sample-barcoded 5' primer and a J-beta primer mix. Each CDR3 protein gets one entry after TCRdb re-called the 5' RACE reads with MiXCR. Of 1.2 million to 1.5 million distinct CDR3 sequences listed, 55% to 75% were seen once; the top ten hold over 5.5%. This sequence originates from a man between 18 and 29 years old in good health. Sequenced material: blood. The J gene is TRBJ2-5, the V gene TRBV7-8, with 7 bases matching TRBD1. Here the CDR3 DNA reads TGTGCCAGCACAACCCCCGGGACAGAAGAGACCCAGTACTTC. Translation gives CASTTPGTEETQYF.